This T cell receptor beta chain appears in the sequencing data of a study of cytomegalovirus exposure and HLA in healthy donors. Study-level points and caveats: According to an earlier analysis, most TCR beta V segments yielded productive rearrangements about 87% or about 30% of the time. The likely explanation for a cluster of highly shared sequence variants was sequencing artifact. A later analysis linked a missense DCLRE1C variant to TCR beta V- and J-gene trimming.

The CDR3 spans 13 residues. CDR1 is SGDLS and CDR2 is YYNGEE in the germline V gene. The trim removed 2 bases at V and 12 bases at J, leaving 9 bases unmatched. Primers included in the PCR were 60 Vbeta and 13 Jbeta primers. Original methodology: In a later analysis, 60 million to 90 million unique TCR beta chains included roughly 11 million shared by two or more donors. The method was immunoSEQ multiplex PCR; TCRdb's version includes in-frame clones alone and lacks a portion of them. V, J and clone size are those of that table, while D and trimming were read from the DNA. The sample records under 70,000 clones, around 79% being singletons. Comments on this clone: Its antigen is still unknown.

The clonotype was recovered from a female donor in good health and CMV-seronegative. This chain joins TRBV9 and TRBJ2-3; 7 nucleotides match TRBD2. Sample: PBMCs. CDR3 nucleotides: TGTGCCAGCAGCGTTAGAGTTAGCGGGCTTCAGTATTTT. Amino acids: CASSVRVSGLQYF. The full variable domain, in which reference TRBV9 and TRBJ2-3 provide the parts outside the CDR3, is DSGVTQTPKHLITATGQRVTLRCSPRSGDLSVYWYQQSLDQGLQFLIQYYNGEERAKGNILERFSAQQFPDLHSELNLSSLELGDSALYFCASSVRVSGLQYFGPGTRLTVL.